This T cell receptor (beta chain) was captured by sequencing in a study of blood T cells in healthy people across ages. This CDR3 has 13 residues. The V gene lost 3 bases and the J gene lost 7 bases, with 12 bases spanning the gap. For the second PCR, which ran for roughly 7 to 11 cycles, a sample-barcoded 5' primer and a J-beta primer mix were used. MiXCR, run by TCRdb on the 5' RACE reads, gives a single entry per CDR3 protein. The profile covers 950,000 to 1,200,000 distinct CDR3 sequences, with more than 30% appearing a single time and approximately 14% taken by the ten largest. Collection of around 9.3 milliliters of peripheral blood was performed for each donor.

Sequencing was done on a sample of blood. This chain joins TRBV12-3 or TRBV12-4 and TRBJ1-2; D call uncertain. This clonotype originated in a man younger than 30 in good health. Here the CDR3 reads CASSLGQRAGYTF. The DNA of the CDR3 is TGTGCCAGCAGTTTGGGCCAGAGGGCTGGCTACACCTTC.